Here is one T cell receptor beta chain with its context. This sample was taken from a study of blood T cells in healthy people across ages. Through a sample-barcoded 5' primer and a J-beta primer mix, a second PCR was run for roughly 7 to 12 cycles. TCRdb reanalysed the 5' RACE reads using MiXCR and keeps one entry per CDR3 protein. The table records about 1.5 million distinct CDR3 sequences, under 55% of them present only once. The V and J ends lost 1 base and 10 bases respectively, with 20 bases between them. The CDR3 consists of 16 residues. Looked up from germline, CDR1 is SGHTA and CDR2 is FQGNSA.

The genes are TRBV7-2 and TRBJ2-1; D perhaps matches TRBD1 (5 bases). The sample consisted of blood. This receptor was identified in a woman between 18 and 30 years old in good health. CDR3 region: CASSLVGLAGSYEQFF. CDR3 bases: TGTGCCAGCAGCTTAGTGGGGTTGGCAGGGTCCTACGAGCAGTTCTTC.